These 26 T cell receptor beta chains were all obtained from the same sample, sequenced in a study of cytomegalovirus exposure and HLA in healthy donors. Vbeta (60) and Jbeta (13) primers were used in the PCR. The repertoire was sequenced with immunoSEQ multiplex PCR; TCRdb's copy has only in-frame clones and lacks some. This sample yields some 150,000 clones, of which about 79% are seen a single time; approximately 0.66% belongs to the top ten. The sequenced material came from PBMCs. The receptors shown here come from a male donor in good health and CMV-seronegative.

The rearrangement links TRBV12-5 to TRBJ1-2; perhaps TRBD1 as D (5 bases). The CDR3 totals 14 residues. Germline V CDR1 and CDR2: LGHNT, FRNRAP. V was cut by 2 bases and J by 13 bases, with 20 bases left in between. CDR3 coding DNA: TGTGCTAGTGGTTTGCTCCTCGGCGGGGCTAAGATCACCTTC. It yields the protein CASGLLLGGAKITF.

The chain is built from TRBV5-1 and TRBJ2-2, with 10 bases identical to TRBD1. Germline CDR1 and CDR2: SGHRS and YFSETQ. The CDR3 runs to 16 residues. V lost 3 bases and J lost 3; bases outside the gene matches: 5. The CDR3: CASSSPGTGDTGELFF. The CDR3 coding sequence is TGCGCCAGCAGCTCCCCCGGGACAGGGGACACCGGGGAGCTGTTTTTT.

This clone has a single count. This chain uses TRBV19 with TRBJ1-2; 8 nucleotides match TRBD1. Germline CDR1 and CDR2: LNHDA and SQIVND (reference sequence). This CDR3 is built from 15 residues. V shed 6 bases and J 0 bases; nucleotides not matched to a gene: 6. The CDR3: CASRTGTGANYGYTF. The CDR3 DNA reads as TGTGCCAGTAGAACCGGGACAGGAGCTAACTATGGCTACACCTTC.

This chain uses TRBV29-1 with TRBJ1-4; 8 positions agree with TRBD1. The junction had 17 bases not matched to a gene; V was cut back by 7 bases and J by 7 bases. Germline CDR1 SQVTM, CDR2 ANQGSEA. The CDR3 runs to 16 residues. CDR3: CSAEIDRGGISEKLFF. CDR3 nucleotide sequence: TGCAGCGCTGAGATAGACAGGGGAGGTATCAGTGAAAAACTGTTTTTT. Full variable domain (outside the CDR3, taken from reference TRBV29-1 and TRBJ1-4): SAVISQKPSRDICQRGTSLTIQCQVDSQVTMMFWYRQQPGQSLTLIATANQGSEATYESGFVIDKFPISRPNLTFSTLTVSNMSPEDSSIYLCSAEIDRGGISEKLFFGSGTQLSVL.

This chain links TRBV5-4 with TRBJ2-1; 7 bases agree with TRBD2. The V gene end was trimmed by 4 bases and the J gene end by 9 bases; junction bases not matched to a gene: 13. Per the germline V gene, CDR1 is SGHNT and CDR2 is YYREEE (reference sequence). This CDR3 is 15 amino acids long. CDR3 sequence: CASSLRRERPTEQFF. In DNA form, the CDR3 reads TGTGCCAGCAGCCTCCGGCGGGAGCGCCCCACTGAGCAGTTCTTC.

This chain links TRBV4-1 with TRBJ2-3; 12 bases are a match to TRBD2. V was clipped by 2 bases and J by 5 bases; unmatched bases: 8. This CDR3 contains 17 residues. The germline V gene has CDR1 MGHRA and CDR2 YSYEKL. In DNA form, the CDR3 reads TGCGCCAGCAGCCAACACAGACTAGCGGGAGTGGGAGATACGCAGTATTTT. Protein sequence: CASSQHRLAGVGDTQYF.

The chain employs TRBV7-8 and TRBJ2-7; 10 bases fit TRBD1. Germline V gene lookup returns CDR1 SGHVS and CDR2 FQNEAQ. The CDR3 has 15 residues. V gave up 0 bases and J gave up 4 bases; unmatched junction bases: 3. In nucleotides, the CDR3 is TGTGCCAGCAGCTTAGCCGGGACAGGGGCTTACGAGCAGTACTTC. It translates to CASSLAGTGAYEQYF.

V gene TRBV6-5 combines with J gene TRBJ2-7; a possible D gene is TRBD1 (6 bases). Trimming stripped 6 bases from V and 3 bases from J, with 12 bases between. This CDR3 comprises 13 residues. CDR1 MNHEY and CDR2 SVGAGI come from the germline V gene. The CDR3 here is CASRNRALYEQYF. The CDR3 DNA reads as TGTGCCAGCAGAAACAGGGCCCTCTACGAGCAGTACTTC.

The V call is TRBV28, the J call TRBJ1-2, with D possibly TRBD1 on 6 matching bases. The V end was cut by 6 bases, the J end by 0 bases, with 17 bases between. Germline lookup yields CDR1 MDHEN and CDR2 SYDVKM. CDR3 length equals 16 residues. CDR3 nucleotide sequence: TGTGCCAGCAGCCCAGGACAGTTTTGGACTAACTATGGCTACACCTTC. It yields the protein CASSPGQFWTNYGYTF.

This clone was counted once. The CDR3 region is CATALGTGRETQYF. DNA of the CDR3: TGTGCCACCGCACTCGGGACAGGGCGGGAGACCCAGTACTTC. The chain combines TRBV7-9 with TRBJ2-5; 9 bases fit TRBD1. Germline V CDR1 and CDR2: SEHNR, FQNEAQ (reference sequence). The CDR3 loop spans 14 amino acids. The V segment lost 10 bases and the J segment 5 bases; nucleotides outside the gene matches: 11. The complete variable domain, with remaining parts taken from reference TRBV7-9 and TRBJ2-5, reads DTGVSQNPRHKITKRGQNVTFRCDPISEHNRLYWYRQTLGQGPEFLTYFQNEAQLEKSRLLSDRFSAERPKGSFSTLEIQRTEQGDSAMYLCATALGTGRETQYFGPGTRLLVL.

CDR3 nucleotides: TGTGCCAGCTCCCCTCCTACTAGCGGGAGGAGAGAGACCCAGTACTTC. Its protein is CASSPPTSGRRETQYF. The chain uses TRBV18 and TRBJ2-5; 12 positions match TRBD2. The CDR3 length is 16 residues. Germline V lookup: CDR1 KGHSH, CDR2 LQKENI. The J segment lost 4 bases and the V segment lost 6 bases, leaving 9 bases of the junction unmatched.

This clone was found once. CDR3 bases: TGTGCCAGCAGTTACCGACTAGCTGGGGGGACCGGGGAGCTGTTTTTT. This gives the protein CASSYRLAGGTGELFF. The chain employs TRBV6-5 and TRBJ2-2; TRBD2 matches 7 bases. Germline CDR1 reads MNHEY; CDR2 reads SVGAGI. The trim removed 2 bases at V and 5 bases at J, leaving 8 bases unmatched. This CDR3 contains 16 residues.

This rearrangement joins TRBV6-4 to TRBJ2-6, with unresolved D. Germline CDR1 is MRHNA and CDR2 is SNTAGT. The V end was cut by 5 bases, the J end by 1 base, with 6 bases between. This CDR3 region has 14 residues. The CDR3, as DNA: TGTGCCAGCAGTCAGGATTCTGGGGCCAACGTCCTGACTTTC. Amino acid sequence: CASSQDSGANVLTF.

This clone was counted once. The genes are TRBV4-3 and TRBJ1-2; D gene ambiguous. This CDR3 comprises 13 residues. Germline V gene sequence: CDR1 LGHNA, CDR2 YSLEER. V was pared by 5 bases and J by 3 bases, with 10 bases between. The CDR3 spells CASSSLAYYGYTF. The CDR3 region has the DNA TGCGCCAGCAGCTCTCTAGCATACTATGGCTACACCTTC.

This sequence joins TRBV19 and TRBJ2-1; a possible D gene is TRBD1 (5 bases). V was clipped by 10 bases and J by 0 bases, with 16 bases between them. CDR1 and CDR2 (germline): LNHDA, SQIVND (reference sequence). This CDR3 is 15 amino acids long. The CDR3 DNA sequence: TGTGCCACAAAAGGGGTCGTGAGCTCCTACAATGAGCAGTTCTTC. Residues: CATKGVVSSYNEQFF.

As concerns this clone: One junction end does not reproduce the germline sequence, and a read error may be involved. The rearrangement links TRBV14 to TRBJ2-7; no firm D call. Germline CDR1 reads SGHDN; CDR2 reads FVKESK. This CDR3 has 11 residues. CDR3 DNA: TGTGCCAGCAGCCAACTAATACAGTGGGACTTC. This gives the protein CASSQLIQWDF.

Comment on this clone: Other DNA variants within this sample encode the same CDR3. The rearrangement joins TRBV30 to TRBJ1-3; tentatively, D is TRBD1 (5 bases). The CDR3 length is 14 residues. Germline V gene lookup returns CDR1 GTSNPN and CDR2 SVGIG (reference sequence). V dropped 4 bases and J dropped 1 base, with 11 bases sitting between them. The CDR3 loop reads CAWTPGLSGNTIYF. The DNA of the CDR3 is TGTGCCTGGACCCCAGGGCTTTCTGGAAACACCATATATTTT.

V usage is TRBV4-1 and J usage is TRBJ2-7; TRBD2 might be the D (5 bases). Trimming took 5 bases from V and 3 from J, leaving 14 bases between them. Germline CDR1 MGHRA, CDR2 YSYEKL. The CDR3 length is 14 residues. Written as DNA, the CDR3 is TGCGCCAGCAGCAGAAGGACCGAGGGCTACGAGCAGTACTTC. This translates into CASSRRTEGYEQYF.

V and J are TRBV7-2 and TRBJ2-1; 11 nucleotides align to TRBD2. The ends lost 1 base at V and 7 bases at J; junction bases unmatched: 6. Germline V gives CDR1 SGHTA, CDR2 FQGNSA. The CDR3 totals 16 residues. The CDR3 reads CASSLVGTSGSNEQFF. CDR3 nucleotide sequence: TGTGCCAGCAGCTTAGTGGGTACTAGCGGGAGTAATGAGCAGTTCTTC.

This clone was detected only once. The chain joins TRBV2 to TRBJ2-3; TRBD1 agrees at 10 bases. Germline V gene data show CDR1 as SNHLY and CDR2 as FYNNEI. V shed 8 bases and J 0 bases; nucleotides not matched to a gene: 20. The CDR3 sequence is 20 residues long. CDR3 loop: CASALSFGTGVDTSTDTQYF. CDR3 nucleotides: TGTGCCAGCGCCCTAAGTTTTGGGACAGGGGTAGATACTAGCACAGATACGCAGTATTTT.

V and J are TRBV5-5 and TRBJ1-5; TRBD1 matches 8 bases. With V trimmed by 4 bases and J by 4 bases, 10 bases remained unmatched. In germline, CDR1 is SGHKS, CDR2 YYEKEE (reference sequence). The CDR3 runs to 16 residues. Here the CDR3 DNA reads TGTGCCAGCAGCGCCGGGACAGGTCCCCTTAATCAGCCCCAGCATTTT. It encodes CASSAGTGPLNQPQHF.

Comment on this clone: Other DNA sequences in the sample encode the same CDR3. The chain uses TRBV7-9 and TRBJ1-5; D gene ambiguous. Germline CDR1 and CDR2: SEHNR and FQNEAQ (reference sequence). Trimming cost V 1 base and J 0 bases, with 7 bases left between them. The CDR3 contains 15 residues. The CDR3 nucleotides read TGTGCCAGCAGCTTAGGAGACAATAGCAATCAGCCCCAGCATTTT. Translated: CASSLGDNSNQPQHF.

The genes are TRBV13 and TRBJ2-3; 13 positions match TRBD2. The V and J ends lost 1 base and 0 bases, in that order; junction bases with no gene match: 10. This CDR3 spans 20 amino acids. Germline CDR1 PRHDT, CDR2 FYEKMQ (reference sequence). CDR3 sequence (DNA): TGTGCCAGCAGCTTAGTTACAACTAGCGGGAGGGCCCTTAGCACAGATACGCAGTATTTT. It encodes CASSLVTTSGRALSTDTQYF.

The chain is built from TRBV5-5 and TRBJ1-2; tentatively, D is TRBD1 (5 bases). V was trimmed by 3 bases and J by 3 bases, leaving 12 bases between them. The CDR3 has 14 amino acids. CDR1 is SGHKS and CDR2 is YYEKEE in the germline V gene (reference sequence). The CDR3 loop is CASSSQVSYYGYTF. CDR3 nucleotide sequence: TGTGCCAGCAGCTCACAGGTATCATACTATGGCTACACCTTC.

The chain carries TRBV5-3 and TRBJ2-2, with a weak D call TRBD2 (7 bases). TRBV5-3 is an ORF, and what it does is uncertain. This CDR3 spans 21 amino acids. Deletions cut 4 bases from V and 2 bases from J, with 30 bases between. DNA for the CDR3: TGTGCCAGAAGCCCACCGCTAGCTTGGGGGAGGGGGGCCCGAAACACCGGGGAGCTGTTTTTT. It encodes CARSPPLAWGRGARNTGELFF.

The chain combines TRBV10-3 with TRBJ2-5, with a possible D match to TRBD2 (6 bases). V was cut by 11 bases and J by 5 bases, with 21 bases left in between. Germline lookup yields CDR1 ENHRY and CDR2 SYGVKD. The CDR3 loop spans 14 amino acids. CDR3 nucleotides: TGTGCCTCACTAGCCGGGACCGGCGGGGAGACCCAGTACTTC. Its translation is CASLAGTGGETQYF.